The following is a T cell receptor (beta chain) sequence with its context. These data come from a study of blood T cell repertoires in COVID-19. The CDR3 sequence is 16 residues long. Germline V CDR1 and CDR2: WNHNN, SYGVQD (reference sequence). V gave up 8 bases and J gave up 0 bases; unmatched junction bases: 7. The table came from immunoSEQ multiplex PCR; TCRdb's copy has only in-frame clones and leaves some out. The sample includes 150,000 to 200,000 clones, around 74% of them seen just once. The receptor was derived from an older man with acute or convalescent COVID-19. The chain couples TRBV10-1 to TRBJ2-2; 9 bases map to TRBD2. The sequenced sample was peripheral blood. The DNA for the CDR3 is TGCGCCAGCCAGACCCAGCGGGGGGCGAACACCGGGGAGCTGTTTTTT. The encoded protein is CASQTQRGANTGELFF.